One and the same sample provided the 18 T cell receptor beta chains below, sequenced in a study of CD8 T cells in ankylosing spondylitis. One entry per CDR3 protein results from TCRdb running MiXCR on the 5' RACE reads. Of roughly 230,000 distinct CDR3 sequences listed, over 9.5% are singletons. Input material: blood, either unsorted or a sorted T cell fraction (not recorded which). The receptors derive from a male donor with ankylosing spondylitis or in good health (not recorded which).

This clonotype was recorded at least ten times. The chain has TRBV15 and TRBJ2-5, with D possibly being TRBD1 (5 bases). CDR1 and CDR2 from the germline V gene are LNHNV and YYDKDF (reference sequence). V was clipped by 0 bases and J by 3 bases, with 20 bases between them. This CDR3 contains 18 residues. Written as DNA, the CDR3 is TGTGCCACCAGCAGAGAATATGAGCGTAAGGGGTCCGAAGAGACCCAGTACTTC. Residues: CATSREYERKGSEETQYF.

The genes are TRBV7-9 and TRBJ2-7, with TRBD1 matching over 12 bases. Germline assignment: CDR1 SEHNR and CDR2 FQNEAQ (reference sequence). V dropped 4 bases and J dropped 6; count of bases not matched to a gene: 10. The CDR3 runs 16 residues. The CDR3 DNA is TGTGCCAGCAGCTCCGGGACAGGGGGCGTCGGAGGCGAGCAGTACTTC. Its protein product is CASSSGTGGVGGEQYF.

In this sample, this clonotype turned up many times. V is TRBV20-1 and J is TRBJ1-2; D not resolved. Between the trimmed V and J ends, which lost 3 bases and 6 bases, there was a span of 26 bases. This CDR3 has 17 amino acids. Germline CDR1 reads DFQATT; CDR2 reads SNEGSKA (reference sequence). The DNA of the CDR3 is TGCAGTGCTAGGTCCCGGAGAGGGTTGGGCGATCGGGATGGCTACACCTTC. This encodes CSARSRRGLGDRDGYTF.

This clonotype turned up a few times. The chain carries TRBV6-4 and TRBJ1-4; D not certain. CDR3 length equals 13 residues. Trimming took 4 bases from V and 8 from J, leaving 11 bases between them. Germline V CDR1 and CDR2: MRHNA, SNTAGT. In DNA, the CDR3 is TGTGCCAGCAGTGTCGGACCGGGCGAAAAACTGTTTTTT. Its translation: CASSVGPGEKLFF.

The CDR3 DNA follows: TGTGCCAGCAGCTTGGGACAGGCGGGCTATGGCTACACCTTC. This sequence encodes CASSLGQAGYGYTF. J is TRBJ1-2 and V is TRBV5-6; maybe TRBD1 (6 bases). Trimming cost V 0 bases and J 4 bases, with 10 bases left between them. CDR3 length: 14 residues. CDR1 SGHDT and CDR2 YYEEEE come from the germline V gene.

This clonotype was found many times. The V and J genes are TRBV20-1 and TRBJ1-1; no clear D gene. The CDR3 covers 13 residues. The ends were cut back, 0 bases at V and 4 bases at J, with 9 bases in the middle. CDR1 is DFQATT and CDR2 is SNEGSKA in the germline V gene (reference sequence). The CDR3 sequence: CSARDQGRTEAFF. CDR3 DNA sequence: TGCAGTGCTAGAGATCAAGGGCGCACTGAAGCTTTCTTT.

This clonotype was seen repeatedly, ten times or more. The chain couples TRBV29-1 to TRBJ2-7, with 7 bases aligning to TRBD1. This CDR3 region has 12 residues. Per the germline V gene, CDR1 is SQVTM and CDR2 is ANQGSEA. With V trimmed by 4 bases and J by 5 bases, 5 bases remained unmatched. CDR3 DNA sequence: TGCAGCGTTGCGGGACAGTGGGACGAGCAGTACTTC. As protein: CSVAGQWDEQYF.

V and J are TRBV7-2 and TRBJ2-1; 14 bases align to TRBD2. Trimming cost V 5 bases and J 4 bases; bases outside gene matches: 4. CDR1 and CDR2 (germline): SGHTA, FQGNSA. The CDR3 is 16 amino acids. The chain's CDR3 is CASSPRTSGRYNEQFF. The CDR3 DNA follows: TGTGCCAGCAGCCCTAGGACTAGCGGGAGGTACAATGAGCAGTTCTTC. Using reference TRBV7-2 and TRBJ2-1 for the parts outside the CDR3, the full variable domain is GAGVSQSPSNKVTEKGKDVELRCDPISGHTALYWYRQSLGQGLEFLIYFQGNSAPDKSGLPSDRFSAERTGGSVSTLTIQRTQQEDSAVYLCASSPRTSGRYNEQFFGPGTRLTVL.

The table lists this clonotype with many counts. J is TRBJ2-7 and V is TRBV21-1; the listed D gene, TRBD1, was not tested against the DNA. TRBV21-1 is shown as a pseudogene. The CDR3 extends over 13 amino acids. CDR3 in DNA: TGTGCCAGCAGCAATAACAGGGCCCACGAGCAGTACTTC. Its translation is CASSNNRAHEQYF.

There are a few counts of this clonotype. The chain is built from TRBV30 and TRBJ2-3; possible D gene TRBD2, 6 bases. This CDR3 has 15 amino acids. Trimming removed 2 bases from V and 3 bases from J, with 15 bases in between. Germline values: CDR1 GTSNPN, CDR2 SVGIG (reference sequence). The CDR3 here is CAWSMDYQGTDTQYF. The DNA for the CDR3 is TGTGCCTGGAGTATGGACTATCAAGGAACAGATACGCAGTATTTT.

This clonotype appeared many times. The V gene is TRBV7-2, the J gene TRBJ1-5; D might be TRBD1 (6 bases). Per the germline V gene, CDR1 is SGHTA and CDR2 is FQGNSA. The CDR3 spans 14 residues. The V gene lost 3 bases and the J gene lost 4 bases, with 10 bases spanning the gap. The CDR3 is CASSFWTANQPQHF. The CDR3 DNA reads TGTGCCAGCAGCTTCTGGACAGCTAATCAGCCCCAGCATTTT.

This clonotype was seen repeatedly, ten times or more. CDR3 sequence: CASSLSPVLTLYEQYF. Here the CDR3 DNA reads TGTGCCAGCAGCCTCAGTCCGGTTTTGACCCTCTACGAGCAGTACTTC. This rearrangement joins TRBV6-1 to TRBJ2-7; D is ambiguous. The V gene lost 6 bases and the J gene lost 3 bases, with 21 bases spanning the gap. Germline V gives CDR1 MNHNS, CDR2 SASEGT. The CDR3 has 16 residues.

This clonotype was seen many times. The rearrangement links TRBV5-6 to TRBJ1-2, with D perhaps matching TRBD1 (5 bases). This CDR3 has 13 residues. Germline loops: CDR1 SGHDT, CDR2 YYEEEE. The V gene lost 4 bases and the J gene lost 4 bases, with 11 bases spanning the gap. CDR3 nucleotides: TGTGCCAGCAGCCGGGACGTGCGCTATGGCTACACCTTC. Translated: CASSRDVRYGYTF. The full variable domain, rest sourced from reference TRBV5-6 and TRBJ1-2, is DAGVTQSPTHLIKTRGQQVTLRCSPKSGHDTVSWYQQALGQGPQFIFQYYEEEERQRGNFPDRFSGHQFPNYSSELNVNALLLGDSALYLCASSRDVRYGYTFGSGTRLTVV.

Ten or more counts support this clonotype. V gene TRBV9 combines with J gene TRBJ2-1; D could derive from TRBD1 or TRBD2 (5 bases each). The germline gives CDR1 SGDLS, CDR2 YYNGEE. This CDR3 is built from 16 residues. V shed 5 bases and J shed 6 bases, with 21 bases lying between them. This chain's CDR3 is CASSFLPEGLGNEQFF. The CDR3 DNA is TGTGCCAGCAGTTTTCTCCCCGAGGGGCTCGGCAATGAGCAGTTCTTC.

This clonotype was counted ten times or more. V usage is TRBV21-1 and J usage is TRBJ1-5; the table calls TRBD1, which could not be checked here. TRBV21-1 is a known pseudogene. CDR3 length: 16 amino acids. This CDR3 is CASRNRDRDSNQPQHF. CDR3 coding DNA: TGTGCCAGCAGGAACCGGGACAGAGATAGCAATCAGCCCCAGCATTTT.

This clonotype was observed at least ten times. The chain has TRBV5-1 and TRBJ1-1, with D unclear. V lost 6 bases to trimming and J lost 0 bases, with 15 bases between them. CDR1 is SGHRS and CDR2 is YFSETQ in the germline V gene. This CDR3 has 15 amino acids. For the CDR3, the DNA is TGCGCCAGCAACCCCACCGCAAGCATGAACACTGAAGCTTTCTTT. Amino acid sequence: CASNPTASMNTEAFF.

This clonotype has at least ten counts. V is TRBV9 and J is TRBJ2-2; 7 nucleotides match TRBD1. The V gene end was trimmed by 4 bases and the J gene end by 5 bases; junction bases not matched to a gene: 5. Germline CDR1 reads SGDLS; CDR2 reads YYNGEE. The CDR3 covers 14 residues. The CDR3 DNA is TGTGCCAGCAGCCCCCGGGACAGAACCGGGGAGCTGTTTTTT. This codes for CASSPRDRTGELFF.

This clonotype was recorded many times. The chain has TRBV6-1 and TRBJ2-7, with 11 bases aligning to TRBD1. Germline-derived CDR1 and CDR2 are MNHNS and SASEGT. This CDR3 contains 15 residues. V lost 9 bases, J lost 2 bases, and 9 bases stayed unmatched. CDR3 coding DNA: TGTGCCAGTTCCTACCGGGACAGGGGGACCTACGAGCAGTACTTC. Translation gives CASSYRDRGTYEQYF.